Following are 2 T cell receptor beta chains from one sample sequenced in a study of shared clonotypes between healthy human individuals (dated by TCRdb to about 2020). The method was the immunoSEQ multiplex PCR assay. The table was pulled from immuneACCESS by TCRdb, which kept in-frame rearrangements only. Such tables lose some clones; where checked, under half of the loss comes from unresolved V genes, and the rest has no known cause. The table for this sample lists about 2 million clones; approximately 94% of them were counted only once. The biggest ten clones account for approximately 1% of the sample. CD8 naive samples were obtained by positive selection for CCR7 among CD45RO-negative cells, yielding a CD45RA+CCR7+ population from which TemRA cells were excluded. Source material: naive CD8+ T cells sorted from blood. Sample cell subset or site, as interpreted from the label and publication: CD45RA+CCR7+. The source is a man between 18 and 35 years old in good health.

The chain has TRBV7-6 and TRBJ2-3; D is perhaps TRBD1 or TRBD2 (6 bases each). V was clipped by 2 bases and J by 0 bases, with 12 bases between them. The CDR3 contains 16 residues. Per the germline V gene, CDR1 is SGHVS and CDR2 is FNYEAQ. The CDR3 nucleotides are TGTGCCAGCAGCTTAAGGGGGGCCTCTAGCACAGATACGCAGTATTTT. This sequence encodes CASSLRGASSTDTQYF.

The rearrangement joins TRBV5-4 to TRBJ2-6; D gene unclear. Germline loops: CDR1 SGHNT, CDR2 YYREEE (reference sequence). The CDR3 is made up of 16 amino acids. V was pared by 3 bases and J by 2 bases, with 12 bases between. CDR3 sequence reads: CASSSPHLPGANVLTF. CDR3 DNA: TGTGCCAGCAGCTCTCCCCATCTCCCTGGGGCCAACGTCCTGACTTTC. Based on the CDR3 plus reference TRBV5-4 and TRBJ2-6, the full variable domain is ETGVTQSPTHLIKTRGQQVTLRCSSQSGHNTVSWYQQALGQGPQFIFQYYREEENGRGNFPPRFSGLQFPNYSSELNVNALELDDSALYLCASSSPHLPGANVLTFGAGSRLTVL.